This T cell receptor (beta chain) originates from a study of radiation and T cells in renal cell carcinoma. Study-wide background: Nephrectomy followed 15 Gy stereotactic body radiation by 4 weeks. Points from the study as a whole: In blood, top tumor clones expanded by 2 weeks, shrinking by 4.

This sample's time point: baseline pretreatment blood. Treatment defined: 15 Gy SBRT to primary tumor, nephrectomy 4 weeks later. This renal cell carcinoma was of the clear cell type. Points on this clone: The antigen remains undetermined.

Data came from immunoSEQ multiplex PCR; TCRdb stores just in-frame clones and leaves some out. Of about 91,000 clones listed, about 79% are singletons. Per germline, CDR1 KGHSH and CDR2 LQKENI. This CDR3 has 17 residues. V was clipped by 1 base and J by 0 bases, with 12 bases between them. This clonotype was sampled from a man aged 55-75 years with renal cell carcinoma. Sample: blood, taken from a patient whose treatment included radiotherapy and nephrectomy. The chain recombines TRBV18 with TRBJ1-4; the D gene is possibly TRBD1 (5 bases). CDR3 in amino acids: CASSPQGRASTNEKLFF. CDR3 nucleotide sequence: TGTGCCAGCTCACCACAAGGCAGGGCCTCAACTAATGAAAAACTGTTTTTT.